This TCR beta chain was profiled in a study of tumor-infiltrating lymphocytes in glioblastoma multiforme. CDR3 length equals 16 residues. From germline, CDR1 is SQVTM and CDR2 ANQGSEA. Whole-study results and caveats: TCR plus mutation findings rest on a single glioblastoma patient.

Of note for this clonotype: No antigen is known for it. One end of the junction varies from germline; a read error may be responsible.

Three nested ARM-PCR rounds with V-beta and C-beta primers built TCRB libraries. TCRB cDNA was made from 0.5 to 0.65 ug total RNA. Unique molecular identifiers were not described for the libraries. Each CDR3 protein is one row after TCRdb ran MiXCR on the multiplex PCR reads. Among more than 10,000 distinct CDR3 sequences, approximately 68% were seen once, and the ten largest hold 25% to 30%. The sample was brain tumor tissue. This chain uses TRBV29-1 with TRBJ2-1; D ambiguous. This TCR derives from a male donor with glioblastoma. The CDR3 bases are TGCATCGTTGAAGATCAAAGCCATCGCTCTTACAATGAGCAGTTCTTC. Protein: CIVEDQSHRSYNEQFF.